This T cell receptor beta chain was identified during a study of blood T cell repertoires in COVID-19. In terms of age and location, participants ranged from roughly 18 to 95 years and lived in under 30 US areas. Which cohort a participant joined came from the clinical history participants gave. Germline values: CDR1 SGHAT, CDR2 FQNNGV. The V and J ends lost 3 bases and 2 bases, in that order; junction bases with no gene match: 8. The CDR3 totals 16 residues. In the authors' methods: Amplification with reference gene primers provided the estimates of nucleated cell counts. This table comes from immunoSEQ multiplex PCR, and its TCRdb copy is limited to in-frame clones, with some not included. V and J calls and clone size are given by that table; D and trimming were obtained from the DNA. The top ten clones hold over 4% of a sample with about 270,000 clones, about nine tenths of them seen once.

The origin of this receptor is a woman aged 30 to 39 with acute COVID-19. V gene TRBV11-2 combines with J gene TRBJ2-3; 7 bases are shared with TRBD2. What was sequenced was PBMCs or T cells enriched from blood (not recorded which). CDR3 residues: CASSLALAEITDTQYF. In nucleotides, the CDR3 is TGTGCCAGCAGCTTGGCCCTAGCGGAGATCACAGATACGCAGTATTTT.